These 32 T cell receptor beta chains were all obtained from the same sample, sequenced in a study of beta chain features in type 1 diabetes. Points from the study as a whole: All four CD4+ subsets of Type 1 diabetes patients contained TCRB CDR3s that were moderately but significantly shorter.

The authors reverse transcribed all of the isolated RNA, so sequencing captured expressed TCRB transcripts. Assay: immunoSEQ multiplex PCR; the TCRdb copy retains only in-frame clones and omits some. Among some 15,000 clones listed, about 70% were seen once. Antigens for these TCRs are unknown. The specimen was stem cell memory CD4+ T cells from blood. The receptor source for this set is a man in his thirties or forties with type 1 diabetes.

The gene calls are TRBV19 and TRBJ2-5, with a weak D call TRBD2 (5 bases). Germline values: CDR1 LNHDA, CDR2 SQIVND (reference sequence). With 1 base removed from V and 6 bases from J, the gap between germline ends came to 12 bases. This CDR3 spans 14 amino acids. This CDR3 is CASSIVGIGKTQYF. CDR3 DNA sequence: TGTGCCAGTAGTATAGTCGGGATCGGAAAGACCCAGTACTTC.

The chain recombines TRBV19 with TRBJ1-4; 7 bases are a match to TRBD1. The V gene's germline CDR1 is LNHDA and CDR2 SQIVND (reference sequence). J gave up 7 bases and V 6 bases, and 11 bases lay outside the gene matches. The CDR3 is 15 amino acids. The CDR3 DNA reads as TGTGCCAGTAGACAAGGACAGGCTTCGGGTGAAAAACTGTTTTTT. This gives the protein CASRQGQASGEKLFF. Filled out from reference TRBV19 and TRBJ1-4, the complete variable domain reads DGGITQSPKYLFRKEGQNVTLSCEQNLNHDAMYWYRQDPGQGLRLIYYSQIVNDFQKGDIAEGYSVSREKKESFPLTVTSAQKNPTAFYLCASRQGQASGEKLFFGSGTQLSVL.

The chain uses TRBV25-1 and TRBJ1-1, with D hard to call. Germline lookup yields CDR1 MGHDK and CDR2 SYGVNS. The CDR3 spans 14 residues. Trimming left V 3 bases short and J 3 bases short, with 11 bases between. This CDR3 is CASSDSGYHTEAFF. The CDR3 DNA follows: TGTGCCAGCAGTGACTCGGGGTATCACACTGAAGCTTTCTTT. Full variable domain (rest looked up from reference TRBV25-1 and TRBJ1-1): EADIYQTPRYLVIGTGKKITLECSQTMGHDKMYWYQQDPGMELHLIHYSYGVNSTEKGDLSSESTVSRIRTEHFPLTLESARPSHTSQYLCASSDSGYHTEAFFGQGTRLTVV.

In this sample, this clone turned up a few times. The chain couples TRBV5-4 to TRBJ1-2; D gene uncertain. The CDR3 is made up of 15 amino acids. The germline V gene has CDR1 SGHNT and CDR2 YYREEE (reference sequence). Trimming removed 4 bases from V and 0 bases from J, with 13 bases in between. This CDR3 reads CASSLRRFANYGYTF. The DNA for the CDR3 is TGTGCCAGCAGCCTACGGAGGTTCGCTAACTATGGCTACACCTTC.

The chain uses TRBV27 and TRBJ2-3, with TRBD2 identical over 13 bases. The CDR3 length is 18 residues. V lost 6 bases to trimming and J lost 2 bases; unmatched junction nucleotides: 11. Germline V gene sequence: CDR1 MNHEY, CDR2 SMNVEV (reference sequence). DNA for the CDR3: TGTGCCAGCAGCTCGGTTGGGACTAGCGGGGTCGTCACAGATACGCAGTATTTT. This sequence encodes CASSSVGTSGVVTDTQYF.

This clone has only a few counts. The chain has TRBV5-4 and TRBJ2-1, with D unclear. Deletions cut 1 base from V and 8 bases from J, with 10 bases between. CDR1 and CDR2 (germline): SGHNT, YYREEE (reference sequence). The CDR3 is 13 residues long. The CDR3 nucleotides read TGTGCCAGCAGCTTGAACTATCTCTATGAGCAGTTCTTC. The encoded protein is CASSLNYLYEQFF.

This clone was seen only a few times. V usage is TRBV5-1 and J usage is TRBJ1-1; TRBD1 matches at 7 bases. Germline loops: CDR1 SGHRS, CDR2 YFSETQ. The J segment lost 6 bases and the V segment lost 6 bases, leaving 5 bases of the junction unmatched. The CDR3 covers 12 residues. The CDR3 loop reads CASIGTAPEAFF. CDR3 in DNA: TGCGCCAGCATAGGGACAGCACCTGAAGCTTTCTTT.

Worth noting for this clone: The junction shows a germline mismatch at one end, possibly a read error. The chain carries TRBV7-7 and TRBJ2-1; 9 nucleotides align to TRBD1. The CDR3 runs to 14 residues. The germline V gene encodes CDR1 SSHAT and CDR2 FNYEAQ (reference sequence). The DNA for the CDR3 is TGTGCTAGCAGTTACGACAGGGGGAACAATGAGCAGTTCTTC. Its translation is CASSYDRGNNEQFF.

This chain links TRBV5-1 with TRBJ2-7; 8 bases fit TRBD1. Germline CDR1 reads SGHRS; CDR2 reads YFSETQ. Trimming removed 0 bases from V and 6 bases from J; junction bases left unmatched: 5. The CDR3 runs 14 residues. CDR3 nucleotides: TGCGCCAGCAGCTTGGGGACAGGGCCCCTCGAGCAGTACTTC. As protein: CASSLGTGPLEQYF.

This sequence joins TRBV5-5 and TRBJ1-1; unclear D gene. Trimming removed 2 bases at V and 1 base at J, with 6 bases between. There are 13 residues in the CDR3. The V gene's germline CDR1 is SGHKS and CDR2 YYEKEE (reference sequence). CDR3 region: CASSFPGNTEAFF. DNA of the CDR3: TGTGCCAGCAGCTTCCCGGGGAACACTGAAGCTTTCTTT.

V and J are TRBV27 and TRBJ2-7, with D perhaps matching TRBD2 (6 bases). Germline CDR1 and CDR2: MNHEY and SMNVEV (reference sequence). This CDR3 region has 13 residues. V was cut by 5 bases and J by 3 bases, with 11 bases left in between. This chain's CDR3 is CASSRRENYEQYF. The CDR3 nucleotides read TGTGCCAGCAGTCGGAGGGAGAACTACGAGCAGTACTTC.

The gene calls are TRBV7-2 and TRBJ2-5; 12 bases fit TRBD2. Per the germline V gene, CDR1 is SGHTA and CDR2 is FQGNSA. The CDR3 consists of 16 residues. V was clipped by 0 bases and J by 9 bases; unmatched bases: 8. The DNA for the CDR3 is TGTGCCAGCAGCTTAGCAGCTGGACTAGCGGGACCACCCCAGTACTTC. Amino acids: CASSLAAGLAGPPQYF.

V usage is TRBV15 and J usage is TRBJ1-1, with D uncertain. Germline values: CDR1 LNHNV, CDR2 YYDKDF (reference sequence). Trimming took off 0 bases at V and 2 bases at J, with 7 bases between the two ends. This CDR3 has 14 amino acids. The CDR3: CATSRDLSNTEAFF. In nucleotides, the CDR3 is TGTGCCACCAGCAGAGATCTTTCCAACACTGAAGCTTTCTTT. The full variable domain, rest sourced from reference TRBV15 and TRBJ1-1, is DAMVIQNPRYQVTQFGKPVTLSCSQTLNHNVMYWYQQKSSQAPKLLFHYYDKDFNNEADTPDNFQSRRPNTSFCFLDIRSPGLGDTAMYLCATSRDLSNTEAFFGQGTRLTVV.

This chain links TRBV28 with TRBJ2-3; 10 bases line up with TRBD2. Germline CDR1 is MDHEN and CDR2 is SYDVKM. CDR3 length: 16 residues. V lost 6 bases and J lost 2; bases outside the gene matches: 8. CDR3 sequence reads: CASSLAGAGHTDTQYF. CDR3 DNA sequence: TGTGCCAGCAGCCTAGCGGGGGCCGGGCACACAGATACGCAGTATTTT.

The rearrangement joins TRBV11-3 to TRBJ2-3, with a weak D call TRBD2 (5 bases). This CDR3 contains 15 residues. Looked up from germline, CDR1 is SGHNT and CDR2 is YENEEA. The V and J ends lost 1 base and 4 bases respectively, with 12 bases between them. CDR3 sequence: CASSLVSGGADTQYF. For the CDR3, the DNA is TGTGCCAGCAGCTTAGTCAGCGGTGGGGCAGATACGCAGTATTTT. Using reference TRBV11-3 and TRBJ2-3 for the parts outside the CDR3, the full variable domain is EAGVVQSPRYKIIEKKQPVAFWCNPISGHNTLYWYLQNLGQGPELLIRYENEEAVDDSQLPKDRFSAERLKGVDSTLKIQPAELGDSAVYLCASSLVSGGADTQYFGPGTRLTVL.

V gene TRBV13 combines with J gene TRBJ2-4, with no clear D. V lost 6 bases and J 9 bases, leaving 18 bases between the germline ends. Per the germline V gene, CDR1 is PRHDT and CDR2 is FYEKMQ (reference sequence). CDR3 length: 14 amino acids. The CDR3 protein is CASSLNRNRFIQYF. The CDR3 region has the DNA TGTGCCAGCAGTTTAAATCGTAATCGGTTCATTCAGTACTTC.

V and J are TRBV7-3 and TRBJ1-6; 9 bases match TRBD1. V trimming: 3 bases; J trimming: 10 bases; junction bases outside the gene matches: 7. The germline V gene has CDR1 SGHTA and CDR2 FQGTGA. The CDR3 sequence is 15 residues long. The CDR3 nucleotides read TGTGCCAGCAGCTTTGGACAGGGGAGAGGCTCACCCCTCCACTTT. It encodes CASSFGQGRGSPLHF.

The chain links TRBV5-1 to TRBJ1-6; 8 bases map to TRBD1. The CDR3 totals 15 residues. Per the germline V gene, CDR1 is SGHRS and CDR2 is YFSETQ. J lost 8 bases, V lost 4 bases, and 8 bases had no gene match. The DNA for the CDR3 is TGCGCCAGCAGCCCGAGGACAGGGATGGATTCACCCCTCCACTTT. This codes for CASSPRTGMDSPLHF.

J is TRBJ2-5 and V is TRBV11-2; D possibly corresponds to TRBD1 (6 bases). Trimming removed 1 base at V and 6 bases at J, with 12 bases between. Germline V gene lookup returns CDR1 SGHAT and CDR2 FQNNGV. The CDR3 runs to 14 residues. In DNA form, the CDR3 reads TGTGCCAGCAGCTTAGGTGTCAGGGGAAAGACCCAGTACTTC. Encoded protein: CASSLGVRGKTQYF. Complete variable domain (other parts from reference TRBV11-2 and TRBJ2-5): EAGVAQSPRYKIIEKRQSVAFWCNPISGHATLYWYQQILGQGPKLLIQFQNNGVVDDSQLPKDRFSAERLKGVDSTLKIQPAKLEDSAVYLCASSLGVRGKTQYFGPGTRLLVL.

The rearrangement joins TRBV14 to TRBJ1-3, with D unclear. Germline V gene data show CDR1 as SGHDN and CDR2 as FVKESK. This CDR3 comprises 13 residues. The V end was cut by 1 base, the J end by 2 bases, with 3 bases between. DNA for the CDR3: TGTGCCAGCAGCCAAGGGCCTGGAAACACCATATATTTT. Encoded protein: CASSQGPGNTIYF.

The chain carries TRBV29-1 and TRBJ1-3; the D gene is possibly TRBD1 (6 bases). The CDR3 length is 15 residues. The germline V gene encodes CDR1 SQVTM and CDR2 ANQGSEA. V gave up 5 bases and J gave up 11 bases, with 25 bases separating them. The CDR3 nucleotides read TGCAGCGTTCCGCCCCCTCAGGGGACCGCCGGCGCCATATATTTT. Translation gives CSVPPPQGTAGAIYF. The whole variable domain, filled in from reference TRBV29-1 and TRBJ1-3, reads SAVISQKPSRDICQRGTSLTIQCQVDSQVTMMFWYRQQPGQSLTLIATANQGSEATYESGFVIDKFPISRPNLTFSTLTVSNMSPEDSSIYLCSVPPPQGTAGAIYFGEGSWLTVV.

The CDR3 protein is CASSPGEGLAKNIQYF. DNA for the CDR3: TGTGCCAGCAGCCCTGGCGAGGGTCTAGCCAAAAACATTCAGTACTTC. The chain recombines TRBV4-2 with TRBJ2-4, with a weak D call TRBD2 (5 bases). The CDR3 length is 16 residues. V was trimmed by 4 bases and J by 0 bases, leaving 13 bases between them. The germline gives CDR1 LGHNA, CDR2 YNFKEQ.

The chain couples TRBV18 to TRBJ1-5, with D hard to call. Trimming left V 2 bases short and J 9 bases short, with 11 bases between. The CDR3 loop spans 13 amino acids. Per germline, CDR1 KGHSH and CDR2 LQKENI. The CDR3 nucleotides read TGTGCCAGCTCACCATCTGAGTTAAGGCCCCAGCATTTT. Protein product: CASSPSELRPQHF.

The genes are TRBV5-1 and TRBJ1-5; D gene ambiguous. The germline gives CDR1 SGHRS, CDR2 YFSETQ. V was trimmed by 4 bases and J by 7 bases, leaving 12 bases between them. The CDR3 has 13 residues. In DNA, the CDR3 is TGCGCCAGCAGCACCTACCCCGAGCAGCCCCAGCATTTT. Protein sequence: CASSTYPEQPQHF. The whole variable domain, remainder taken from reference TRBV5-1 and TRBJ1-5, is KAGVTQTPRYLIKTRGQQVTLSCSPISGHRSVSWYQQTPGQGLQFLFEYFSETQRNKGNFPGRFSGRQFSNSRSEMNVSTLELGDSALYLCASSTYPEQPQHFGDGTRLSIL.

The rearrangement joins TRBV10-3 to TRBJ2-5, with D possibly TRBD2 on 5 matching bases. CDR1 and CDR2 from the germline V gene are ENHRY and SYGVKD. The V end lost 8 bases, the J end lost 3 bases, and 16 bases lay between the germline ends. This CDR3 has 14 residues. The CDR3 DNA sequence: TGTGCCATCCGAGCGGATCCCTGGGAAGAGACCCAGTACTTC. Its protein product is CAIRADPWEETQYF.

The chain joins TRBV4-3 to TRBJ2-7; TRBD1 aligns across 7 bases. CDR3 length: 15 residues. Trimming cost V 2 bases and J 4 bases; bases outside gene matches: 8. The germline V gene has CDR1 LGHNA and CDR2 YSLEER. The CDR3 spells CASSQTQGTGYEQYF. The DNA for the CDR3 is TGCGCCAGCAGCCAAACACAGGGGACGGGTTACGAGCAGTACTTC.

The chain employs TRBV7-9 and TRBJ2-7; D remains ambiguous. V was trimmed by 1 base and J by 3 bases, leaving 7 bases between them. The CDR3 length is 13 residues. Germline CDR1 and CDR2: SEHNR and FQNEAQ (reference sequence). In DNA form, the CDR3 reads TGTGCCAGCAGCTTAGAGAGTTACTACGAGCAGTACTTC. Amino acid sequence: CASSLESYYEQYF.

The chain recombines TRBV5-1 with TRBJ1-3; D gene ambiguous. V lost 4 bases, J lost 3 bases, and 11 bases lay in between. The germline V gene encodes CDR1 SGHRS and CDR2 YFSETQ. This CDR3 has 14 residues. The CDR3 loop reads CASSPEGLGNTIYF. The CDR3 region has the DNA TGCGCCAGCAGCCCCGAGGGCCTTGGAAACACCATATATTTT.

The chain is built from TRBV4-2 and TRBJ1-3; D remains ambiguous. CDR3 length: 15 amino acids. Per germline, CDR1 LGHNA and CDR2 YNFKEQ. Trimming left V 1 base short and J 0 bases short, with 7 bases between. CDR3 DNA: TGTGCCAGCAGCCAAGGAACAGCCTCTGGAAACACCATATATTTT. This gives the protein CASSQGTASGNTIYF.

The CDR3 DNA follows: TGTGCCAGCTCACCATGGGGGACTCCGGTTTACGAGCAGTACTTC. The encoded protein is CASSPWGTPVYEQYF. This chain joins TRBV18 and TRBJ2-5; possible D gene TRBD2, 6 bases. The end of the DNA aligns better with TRBJ2-7, so the J call may be wrong. The CDR3 consists of 15 residues. From germline, CDR1 is KGHSH and CDR2 LQKENI.

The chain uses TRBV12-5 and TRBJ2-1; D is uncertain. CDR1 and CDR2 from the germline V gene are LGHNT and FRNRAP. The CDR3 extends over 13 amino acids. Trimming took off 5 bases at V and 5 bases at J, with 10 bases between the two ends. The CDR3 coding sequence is TGTGCTAGTGGTGCGCCGAGCGACAATGAGCAGTTCTTC. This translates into CASGAPSDNEQFF. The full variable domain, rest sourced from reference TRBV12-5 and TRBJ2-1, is DARVTQTPRHKVTEMGQEVTMRCQPILGHNTVFWYRQTMMQGLELLAYFRNRAPLDDSGMPKDRFSAEMPDATLATLKIQPSEPRDSAVYFCASGAPSDNEQFFGPGTRLTVL.

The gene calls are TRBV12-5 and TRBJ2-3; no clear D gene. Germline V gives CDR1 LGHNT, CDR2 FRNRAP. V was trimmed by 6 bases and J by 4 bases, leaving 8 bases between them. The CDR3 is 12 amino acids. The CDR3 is CASGPQADTQYF. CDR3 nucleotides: TGTGCTAGTGGCCCCCAGGCAGATACGCAGTATTTT.